The 18 T cell receptor beta chains below all came from one sample that was sequenced in a study of shared clonotypes between healthy human individuals. TCRdb's table, derived via immunoSEQ multiplex PCR, lists solely in-frame clones and lacks some. The sample includes roughly 530,000 clones, 90% to 96% of them seen just once. What was sequenced was naive CD4+ T cells sorted from blood. Specified subset: CD45RA+ positively selected. These receptors all come from a woman aged 25 to 39 in good health.

V and J are TRBV7-2 and TRBJ2-7, with 13 bases identical to TRBD2. V was clipped by 3 bases and J by 3 bases; unmatched bases: 5. Germline CDR1 reads SGHTA; CDR2 reads FQGNSA. The CDR3 covers 16 residues. CDR3 sequence (DNA): TGTGCCAGCAGCTTCGCCGGGACTAGCGGGATCTACGAGCAGTACTTC. Translation gives CASSFAGTSGIYEQYF.

This chain connects TRBV11-3 to TRBJ2-3; tentative D call: TRBD1 (6 bases). V lost 6 bases, J lost 5 bases, and 18 bases lay in between. Germline V gives CDR1 SGHNT, CDR2 YENEEA. The CDR3 covers 15 residues. Here the CDR3 DNA reads TGTGCCAGCAGTCCTAATACAGGGCTGGGAGATACGCAGTATTTT. This codes for CASSPNTGLGDTQYF. Using reference TRBV11-3 and TRBJ2-3 for the parts outside the CDR3, the full variable domain is EAGVVQSPRYKIIEKKQPVAFWCNPISGHNTLYWYLQNLGQGPELLIRYENEEAVDDSQLPKDRFSAERLKGVDSTLKIQPAELGDSAVYLCASSPNTGLGDTQYFGPGTRLTVL.

V is TRBV6-6 and J is TRBJ2-2, with D unresolved. Trimming took 5 bases from V and 7 from J, leaving 8 bases between them. CDR1 is MNHNY, CDR2 SVGAGI, per germline (reference sequence). The CDR3 is made up of 12 amino acids. The CDR3 sequence: CASSAPGGELFF. CDR3 coding DNA: TGTGCCAGCAGTGCCCCGGGCGGGGAGCTGTTTTTT.

The rearrangement uses TRBV27 and TRBJ2-7; D might be TRBD2 (5 bases). The CDR3 loop spans 15 amino acids. From germline, CDR1 is MNHEY and CDR2 SMNVEV (reference sequence). V lost 3 bases, J lost 3 bases, and 15 bases lay in between. The CDR3 nucleotides are TGTGCCAGCAGTTTCGGACGGGGAACCCGCTACGAGCAGTACTTC. It specifies CASSFGRGTRYEQYF.

This rearrangement joins TRBV4-1 to TRBJ2-1, with 11 nucleotides matching TRBD2. The CDR3 length is 16 residues. Germline loops: CDR1 MGHRA, CDR2 YSYEKL. V shed 0 bases, J shed 4 bases, and the junction held 2 bases outside the gene matches. The CDR3 nucleotides are TGCGCCAGCAGCCAAGAAACTAGCGGGAGTTACAATGAGCAGTTCTTC. Amino acids: CASSQETSGSYNEQFF.

This chain uses TRBV5-1 with TRBJ2-7; the D gene is possibly TRBD1 (5 bases). Trimming removed 2 bases from V and 3 bases from J, with 15 bases in between. Germline CDR1 reads SGHRS; CDR2 reads YFSETQ. This CDR3 is built from 15 residues. The CDR3 region has the DNA TGCGCCAGCAGCTTCTCAGGGTCGGTTAACTACGAGCAGTACTTC. Amino acid sequence: CASSFSGSVNYEQYF. Looking up the rest from reference TRBV5-1 and TRBJ2-7 gives the full variable domain: KAGVTQTPRYLIKTRGQQVTLSCSPISGHRSVSWYQQTPGQGLQFLFEYFSETQRNKGNFPGRFSGRQFSNSRSEMNVSTLELGDSALYLCASSFSGSVNYEQYFGPGTRLTVT.

The J gene is TRBJ2-3, the V gene TRBV7-3, with 9 nucleotides matching TRBD1. This CDR3 has 15 residues. Germline V gene lookup returns CDR1 SGHTA and CDR2 FQGTGA. V gave up 5 bases and J gave up 4 bases; unmatched junction bases: 7. CDR3 region: CASSPKGQGADTQYF. The CDR3 DNA reads as TGTGCCAGCAGCCCGAAGGGACAGGGCGCAGATACGCAGTATTTT.

This chain joins TRBV10-1 and TRBJ2-7; possibly TRBD1 for D (6 bases). Deletions cut 0 bases from V and 6 bases from J, with 12 bases between. This CDR3 spans 14 amino acids. Germline V gene data show CDR1 as WNHNN and CDR2 as SYGVQD (reference sequence). For the CDR3, the DNA is TGCGCCAGCAGTGAGTCGGGGGCGCAATCCGAGCAGTACTTC. Residues: CASSESGAQSEQYF.

This sequence joins TRBV19 and TRBJ2-2; D ambiguous. The V gene's germline CDR1 is LNHDA and CDR2 SQIVND (reference sequence). V was shortened by 5 bases and J by 1 base, with 5 bases between the two germline ends. The CDR3 sequence is 13 residues long. CDR3 in amino acids: CASSRLNTGELFF. The CDR3 nucleotides are TGTGCCAGTAGTCGACTGAACACCGGGGAGCTGTTTTTT.

The V gene is TRBV28, the J gene TRBJ2-5; possibly TRBD2 for D (6 bases). Germline lookup yields CDR1 MDHEN and CDR2 SYDVKM. CDR3 length: 14 amino acids. Trimming removed 7 bases at V and 5 bases at J, with 17 bases between. The CDR3 DNA follows: TGTGCCAGCACCCGGGACTTAGCCCGCGAGACCCAGTACTTC. Encoded protein: CASTRDLARETQYF.

V and J are TRBV27 and TRBJ2-3, with D maybe TRBD2 (5 bases). Trimming cost V 8 bases and J 6 bases, with 21 bases left between them. This CDR3 has 15 residues. In germline, CDR1 is MNHEY, CDR2 SMNVEV (reference sequence). CDR3 region: CASGEIRAGPDTQYF. In DNA, the CDR3 is TGTGCCAGCGGCGAGATTAGGGCGGGTCCGGATACGCAGTATTTT.

J is TRBJ2-7 and V is TRBV2; tentative D call: TRBD1 (7 bases). V was clipped by 3 bases and J by 5 bases, with 11 bases between them. This CDR3 comprises 13 residues. The germline CDR1 and CDR2 sequences are SNHLY and FYNNEI. Written as DNA, the CDR3 is TGTGCCAGCAGTGACAGGGGGGCTCACGAGCAGTACTTC. It codes for CASSDRGAHEQYF.

The chain couples TRBV5-1 to TRBJ1-1; D gene uncertain. With 4 bases removed from V and 7 bases from J, the gap between germline ends came to 17 bases. Germline V gene sequence: CDR1 SGHRS, CDR2 YFSETQ. The CDR3 runs to 14 residues. The CDR3 here is CASSVRLGYGEAFF. In nucleotides, the CDR3 is TGCGCCAGCAGCGTCAGGCTGGGCTATGGTGAAGCTTTCTTT.

This chain joins TRBV18 and TRBJ2-5, with D possibly being TRBD2 (6 bases). Germline loops: CDR1 KGHSH, CDR2 LQKENI. The CDR3 contains 15 residues. V lost 0 bases to trimming and J lost 5 bases, with 13 bases between them. The CDR3 loop is CASSPPGLRGETQYF. The CDR3 nucleotides are TGTGCCAGCTCACCACCGGGACTTCGGGGGGAGACCCAGTACTTC.

J is TRBJ1-5 and V is TRBV10-2; TRBD1 matches at 9 bases. Trimming cost V 4 bases and J 4 bases; bases outside gene matches: 2. Per the germline V gene, CDR1 is WSHSY and CDR2 is SAAADI. The CDR3 consists of 14 residues. CDR3 protein: CASSGDRANQPQHF. Written as DNA, the CDR3 is TGCGCCAGCAGTGGGGACAGGGCAAATCAGCCCCAGCATTTT.

A note on this clone: Other DNA sequences in this specimen translate into the identical CDR3. The chain employs TRBV19 and TRBJ1-5; D remains unclear. The CDR3 length is 13 residues. Germline V lookup: CDR1 LNHDA, CDR2 SQIVND (reference sequence). Trimming left V 6 bases short and J 0 bases short, with 6 bases between. CDR3 sequence (DNA): TGTGCCAGTAGCGGGGATAGCAATCAGCCCCAGCATTTT. It yields the protein CASSGDSNQPQHF. Using reference TRBV19 and TRBJ1-5 for the parts outside the CDR3, the full variable domain is DGGITQSPKYLFRKEGQNVTLSCEQNLNHDAMYWYRQDPGQGLRLIYYSQIVNDFQKGDIAEGYSVSREKKESFPLTVTSAQKNPTAFYLCASSGDSNQPQHFGDGTRLSIL.

This CDR3 reads CASSLQGLDTEAFF. CDR3 coding DNA: TGTGCCAGCAGCTTACAGGGGCTCGACACTGAAGCTTTCTTT. The V and J genes are TRBV7-9 and TRBJ1-1; the D gene is possibly TRBD1 (6 bases). The CDR3 sequence is 14 residues long. The V gene's germline CDR1 is SEHNR and CDR2 FQNEAQ (reference sequence). Trimming left V 2 bases short and J 3 bases short, with 10 bases between.

As for this clone: One end of the junction does not line up with germline, which may come from a read error. The chain couples TRBV29-1 to TRBJ2-5; 7 bases are a match to TRBD1. Germline CDR1 is SQVTM and CDR2 is ANQGSEA. CDR3 length: 14 amino acids. The DNA for the CDR3 is TGCAGCGTTGAAGGGGGGACAGTCCAAGAGGCCCAGTACTTC. Its translation: CSVEGGTVQEAQYF.